This T cell receptor (beta chain) is from a study of PD-1 blockade in classical Hodgkin lymphoma. Relapses following autologous stem cell transplantation were seen in all patients, with brentuximab vedotin exposure varying. Note on this clone: The antigen is undetermined.

Whole-study findings and limits: Reports described newly diagnosed patients as having lower baseline TCR diversity than healthy donors. Patients newly diagnosed and complete responders had comparable baseline diversity.

Clones were sequenced by immunoSEQ multiplex PCR, and TCRdb holds only the in-frame ones, with some missing. The repertoire holds nearly 100,000 clones, 75% to 90% seen once, with 12% in the top ten. The CDR3 is made up of 15 amino acids. V was clipped by 5 bases and J by 5 bases, with 18 bases between them. Looked up from germline, CDR1 is SNHLY and CDR2 is FYNNEI. The V and J genes are TRBV2 and TRBJ2-5, with D tentatively TRBD2 (5 bases). Sequenced material: peripheral blood mononuclear cells (PBMCs), taken at baseline. This receptor was taken from a human donor with classical Hodgkin lymphoma. The DNA of the CDR3 is TGTGCCAGCAGTTTGGACCGGGGAGAGCGGGAGACCCAGTACTTC. It yields the protein CASSLDRGERETQYF.